This T cell receptor (beta chain) was profiled in a study of CD8+CD57+ T cells in acquired aplastic anemia. The CDR3 runs to 14 residues. CDR1 and CDR2 (germline): KGHDR, SFDVKD. The V and J ends lost 4 bases and 4 bases, in that order; junction bases with no gene match: 3. Researchers used genomic DNA as the template to profile TCR beta VDJ and CDR3. TCRdb reprocessed the reads via MiXCR and lists one record per CDR3 protein. This table has roughly 280,000 distinct CDR3 sequences, around three fifths appearing once. Patients who underwent sequencing had shown CD8+CD57+ cell expansion by flow cytometry. Patients, without exception, had severe acquired aplastic anemia.

This chain connects TRBV24-1 to TRBJ2-5; 9 bases match TRBD2. The sample consisted of sorted CD4+, CD8+, or CD8+CD57+ T cells (not recorded which) from PBMCs. The TCR was taken from a human donor with aplastic anemia. CDR3 sequence reads: CATSDAGGRETQYF. In nucleotides, the CDR3 is TGTGCCACCAGTGACGCGGGGGGGCGAGAGACCCAGTACTTC.